The 12 T cell receptor beta chains listed next were all sequenced from one sample in a study of CD4 T cells in relation to SARS-CoV-2 and coronaviruses. These receptors have no identified antigens. Unexposed donor CD4+ T cells date from about 2011-2018, before the COVID-19 pandemic. The cells were cultured for about ten days before CD4+ T cells were isolated. The table came from immunoSEQ multiplex PCR; TCRdb's copy has only in-frame clones and leaves some out. Among about 25,000 clones listed, 60% to 85% were seen once. Source material: CD4+ T cells from PBMCs, cultured in vitro. Receptors were obtained from a human donor in good health.

The chain is built from TRBV3-1 (or the pseudogene TRBV3-2) and TRBJ1-2; TRBD1 is a possible D gene (5 bases). Germline lookup yields CDR1 LGHDT and CDR2 YNNKEL (reference sequence). This CDR3 spans 16 amino acids. Between the trimmed V and J ends, which lost 3 bases and 5 bases, there was a span of 19 bases. CDR3 coding DNA: TGTGCCAGCAGCCAGGAAGAAAGGACCCAGGGTTATGGCTACACCTTC. Translated: CASSQEERTQGYGYTF.

This clone was seen only a few times. The rearrangement uses TRBV19 and TRBJ1-2; 9 nucleotides agree with TRBD1. V lost 4 bases to trimming and J lost 5 bases; unmatched junction nucleotides: 14. Germline V gene lookup returns CDR1 LNHDA and CDR2 SQIVND (reference sequence). The CDR3 runs to 17 residues. In DNA form, the CDR3 reads TGTGCCAGTAGTAGGGGACAGGGCCAGGCGTCGGGTTATGGCTACACCTTC. Its translation: CASSRGQGQASGYGYTF.

This clone was seen a handful of times. This chain connects TRBV9 to TRBJ1-1; D is undetermined. This CDR3 is built from 13 residues. The V end was cut by 4 bases, the J end by 4 bases, with 11 bases between. Germline loops: CDR1 SGDLS, CDR2 YYNGEE. CDR3 DNA sequence: TGTGCCAGCAGCCCGAGACACCGCACTGAAGCTTTCTTT. Its protein is CASSPRHRTEAFF.

CDR3 protein: CASSLGRSGYTF. In DNA, the CDR3 is TGTGCCAGCAGCTTGGGAAGGTCTGGCTACACCTTC. This rearrangement joins TRBV5-6 to TRBJ1-2; D call uncertain. The CDR3 runs 12 residues. The germline V gene has CDR1 SGHDT and CDR2 YYEEEE. V lost 0 bases, J lost 7 bases, and 7 bases lay in between.

The chain carries TRBV6-1 and TRBJ2-1; 9 bases are shared with TRBD2. Trimming cost V 4 bases and J 4 bases; bases outside gene matches: 5. This CDR3 comprises 15 residues. In germline, CDR1 is MNHNS, CDR2 SASEGT. Here the CDR3 DNA reads TGTGCCAGCAGTGGAGCGGGAGGAGGATACAATGAGCAGTTCTTC. It codes for CASSGAGGGYNEQFF.

V usage is TRBV12-5 and J usage is TRBJ1-5, with D unclear. This CDR3 has 16 residues. The germline CDR1 and CDR2 sequences are LGHNT and FRNRAP. V was shortened by 1 base and J by 0 bases, with 10 bases between the two germline ends. The CDR3 spells CASGLAAGRSNQPQHF. The CDR3 nucleotides are TGTGCTAGTGGTTTGGCCGCTGGCCGTAGCAATCAGCCCCAGCATTTT.

The genes are TRBV18 and TRBJ2-3, with TRBD2 identical over 12 bases. CDR1 KGHSH and CDR2 LQKENI come from the germline V gene. This CDR3 is built from 17 residues. V shed 0 bases and J 5 bases; nucleotides not matched to a gene: 6. CDR3 residues: CASSPPASGGAGDTQYF. The CDR3 DNA reads as TGTGCCAGCTCACCACCAGCTAGCGGGGGGGCCGGAGATACGCAGTATTTT.

The chain links TRBV7-6 to TRBJ2-5, with TRBD2 as a possible D gene (5 bases). Germline V gene lookup returns CDR1 SGHVS and CDR2 FNYEAQ. The CDR3 runs to 13 residues. Trimming shortened V by 1 base and J by 4 bases, and 7 bases separated the two germline ends. CDR3 in amino acids: CASSLGGLETQYF. Here the CDR3 DNA reads TGTGCCAGCAGCTTAGGAGGGTTAGAGACCCAGTACTTC.

The chain carries TRBV7-3 and TRBJ2-5; perhaps TRBD2 as D (5 bases). CDR1 SGHTA and CDR2 FQGTGA come from the germline V gene. The CDR3 has 14 amino acids. The germline V and J ends were trimmed by 3 bases and 3 bases, with 11 bases remaining between them. CDR3 protein: CASSFEGLEETQYF. Written as DNA, the CDR3 is TGTGCCAGCAGCTTCGAGGGCCTCGAAGAGACCCAGTACTTC. The variable domain in full, with the rest retrieved from reference TRBV7-3 and TRBJ2-5, is GAGVSQTPSNKVTEKGKYVELRCDPISGHTALYWYRQSLGQGPEFLIYFQGTGAADDSGLPNDRFFAVRPEGSVSTLKIQRTERGDSAVYLCASSFEGLEETQYFGPGTRLLVL.

The rearrangement links TRBV19 to TRBJ2-6, with TRBD2 identical over 9 bases. Germline loops: CDR1 LNHDA, CDR2 SQIVND (reference sequence). This CDR3 spans 17 amino acids. The J segment lost 0 bases and the V segment lost 2 bases, leaving 2 bases of the junction unmatched. The DNA of the CDR3 is TGTGCCAGTAGTATACTAGCGGGAAGCTCTGGGGCCAACGTCCTGACTTTC. Its translation is CASSILAGSSGANVLTF.

The gene calls are TRBV12-3 or TRBV12-4 and TRBJ2-7, with no clear D. V lost 5 bases and J lost 4, with 12 bases in between. The CDR3 consists of 13 residues. Here the CDR3 DNA reads TGTGCCAGCAGTAGCCCTTCAGGTTACGAGCAGTACTTC. This translates into CASSSPSGYEQYF.

This clone is judged large. The chain couples TRBV12-3 or TRBV12-4 to TRBJ2-7; TRBD1 agrees at 7 bases. The CDR3 is 12 residues long. V shed 5 bases and J 5 bases; nucleotides not matched to a gene: 3. CDR3 DNA: TGTGCCAGCAGTAGACAGGGTAACGAGCAGTACTTC. Translating gives CASSRQGNEQYF.